These 26 T cell receptor beta chains were sequenced from one sample in a study of regulatory T cells in long-lasting Graves disease. Time point denoted: persistent/refractory GD, antithyroid drugs over 5 years with positive TRAb. Construction of the TCR library relied on RNA isolated from PBMCs. To make TCR beta libraries, researchers used iRepertoire HTBI primers and Arm-PCR of CDR3 regions. TCRdb processed the multiplex PCR reads anew with MiXCR; each CDR3 protein has one entry. Of a few hundred thousand distinct CDR3 sequences in the sample, about 20% were seen once. Sample: peripheral blood mononuclear cells (PBMCs), taken when the disease was refractory, from a patient treated with antithyroid drugs. All receptors come from a female donor with Graves disease.

About this clonotype: One junction end disagrees with the germline gene, perhaps due to a read error. CDR3 sequence (DNA): TGTGCCGGCAGTGATCGGCCGAGGCCCCAGCATTTT. It specifies CAGSDRPRPQHF. The rearrangement joins TRBV6-1 to TRBJ1-5, with no clear D. The CDR3 sequence is 12 residues long. CDR1 is MNHNS and CDR2 is SASEGT in the germline V gene.

Remarks on this clonotype: At one end the junction does not follow the germline gene, possibly because of a read error. The rearrangement joins TRBV6-2 or TRBV6-3 to TRBJ2-2; 8 nucleotides align to TRBD2. Germline CDR1 and CDR2: MNHEY and SVGEGT. The CDR3 covers 16 residues. The DNA for the CDR3 is TGTGCCAGCAGTGACTCGGGGGGGGGGAACACCGGGGAGCTGTTTTTT. Its protein product is CASSDSGGGNTGELFF.

This clonotype was detected only once. The gene calls are TRBV14 and TRBJ1-4; D call uncertain. The CDR3 is 17 amino acids. Trimming took 5 bases from V and 1 from J, leaving 17 bases between them. CDR1 is SGHDN and CDR2 is FVKESK in the germline V gene. In DNA, the CDR3 is TGTGCCAGCAGCAGCCAGACGGGTGCAGAAACTAATGAAAAACTGTTTTTT. This translates into CASSSQTGAETNEKLFF.

With respect to this clonotype: Since a much larger clone is just one base distant, this may be a read error. The J gene is TRBJ1-5, the V gene TRBV7-2; D remains unclear. Germline V gene sequence: CDR1 SGHTA, CDR2 FQGNSA. The CDR3 consists of 15 residues. Written as DNA, the CDR3 is TGTGCCTGCAGCACCTCGAGGGAGGGCAATCAGCCCCAGCATTTT. This gives the protein CACSTSREGNQPQHF.

V and J are TRBV12-3 or TRBV12-4 and TRBJ2-7, with 12 nucleotides matching TRBD2. This CDR3 has 15 residues. The V segment lost 1 base and the J segment 5 bases; nucleotides outside the gene matches: 3. The CDR3 protein is CASSLELAGGNEQYF. The CDR3 nucleotides are TGTGCCAGCAGTTTAGAGCTAGCGGGAGGGAACGAGCAGTACTTC.

CDR3 region: CATSGTSDTDTQYF. The CDR3 DNA is TGTGCCACCAGCGGAACTAGCGACACAGATACGCAGTATTTT. This chain joins TRBV15 and TRBJ2-3, with 7 positions matching TRBD2. V lost 5 bases to trimming and J lost 2 bases; unmatched junction nucleotides: 4. Germline assignment: CDR1 LNHNV and CDR2 YYDKDF (reference sequence). The CDR3 runs 14 residues. Complete variable domain (other parts from reference TRBV15 and TRBJ2-3): DAMVIQNPRYQVTQFGKPVTLSCSQTLNHNVMYWYQQKSSQAPKLLFHYYDKDFNNEADTPDNFQSRRPNTSFCFLDIRSPGLGDTAMYLCATSGTSDTDTQYFGPGTRLTVL.

In this sample, this clonotype turned up a few times. The genes are TRBV6-1 and TRBJ2-4; 9 bases match TRBD1. Germline V gene lookup returns CDR1 MNHNS and CDR2 SASEGT. V dropped 5 bases and J dropped 0; count of bases not matched to a gene: 5. This CDR3 has 16 amino acids. This CDR3 reads CASSKTGGVAKNIQYF. The CDR3 DNA follows: TGTGCCAGCAGTAAGACAGGGGGGGTAGCCAAAAACATTCAGTACTTC.

This clonotype appeared a few times. This sequence joins TRBV20-1 and TRBJ2-7; 11 bases map to TRBD1. Germline V CDR1 and CDR2: DFQATT, SNEGSKA (reference sequence). The J segment lost 3 bases and the V segment lost 1 base, leaving 5 bases of the junction unmatched. The CDR3 loop spans 15 amino acids. Written as DNA, the CDR3 is TGCAGTGCTAGAGCCGGGACAGGGGGAGTCTACGAGCAGTACTTC. Protein: CSARAGTGGVYEQYF.

This clonotype was observed a few times. V and J are TRBV20-1 and TRBJ1-5, with D hard to call. The CDR3 totals 15 residues. Trimming left V 3 bases short and J 0 bases short, with 12 bases between. From germline, CDR1 is DFQATT and CDR2 SNEGSKA (reference sequence). CDR3 in DNA: TGCAGTGCTAGCGAAGTAGATTATAGCAATCAGCCCCAGCATTTT. Translation: CSASEVDYSNQPQHF.

This clonotype was observed at least ten times. The gene calls are TRBV19 and TRBJ1-5; D remains ambiguous. The CDR3 totals 15 residues. CDR1 LNHDA and CDR2 SQIVND come from the germline V gene (reference sequence). V was cut by 10 bases and J by 6 bases, with 22 bases left in between. CDR3 sequence: CATSSSGPLGQPQHF. CDR3 bases: TGTGCCACCTCCAGCAGTGGCCCTTTAGGTCAGCCCCAGCATTTT.

Ten or more counts support this clonotype. This sequence joins TRBV6-9 and TRBJ2-2; no reliable D call. The CDR3 consists of 13 residues. Trimming stripped 3 bases from V and 0 bases from J, with 2 bases between. The germline CDR1 and CDR2 sequences are MNHGY and SVAAGI. CDR3 loop: CASSYTNTGELFF. CDR3 in DNA: TGTGCCAGCAGTTACACGAACACCGGGGAGCTGTTTTTT.

This clonotype has only a few counts. The chain joins TRBV19 to TRBJ2-2; 10 bases line up with TRBD2. J was trimmed by 1 base and V by 5 bases; bases with no gene match: 7. The CDR3 runs 17 residues. Germline V gives CDR1 LNHDA, CDR2 SQIVND (reference sequence). In DNA form, the CDR3 reads TGTGCCAGTAGTGCGGGCGGACTAGCGGTGAACACCGGGGAGCTGTTTTTT. Residues: CASSAGGLAVNTGELFF.

The rearrangement joins TRBV9 to TRBJ2-7; TRBD2 matches 10 bases. CDR1 is SGDLS, CDR2 YYNGEE, per germline. V shed 0 bases and J 5 bases; nucleotides not matched to a gene: 5. CDR3 length: 15 residues. CDR3 DNA sequence: TGTGCCAGCAGCGTAGGGTGGCTAGCGGGAGACGAGCAGTACTTC. Translated, it gives CASSVGWLAGDEQYF.

The DNA for the CDR3 is TGTGCCAGCATAGACCAAGAGACCCAGTACTTC. This gives the protein CASIDQETQYF. This sequence joins TRBV6-1 and TRBJ2-5; D remains unclear. Germline V gene data show CDR1 as MNHNS and CDR2 as SASEGT. Trimming took off 7 bases at V and 0 bases at J, with 3 bases between the two ends. This CDR3 is built from 11 residues.

There are many counts of this clonotype. This chain connects TRBV2 to TRBJ2-7; a weak D match, TRBD1 (5 bases). The CDR3 covers 15 residues. Trimming took off 4 bases at V and 0 bases at J, with 13 bases between the two ends. The germline V gene has CDR1 SNHLY and CDR2 FYNNEI. The CDR3 is CASSADSQVSYEQYF. In DNA form, the CDR3 reads TGTGCCAGCAGTGCCGACAGCCAAGTCTCCTACGAGCAGTACTTC. The whole variable domain, remainder taken from reference TRBV2 and TRBJ2-7, is EPEVTQTPSHQVTQMGQEVILRCVPISNHLYFYWYRQILGQKVEFLVSFYNNEISEKSEIFDDQFSVERPDGSNFTLKIRSTKLEDSAMYFCASSADSQVSYEQYFGPGTRLTVT.

This chain uses TRBV6-2 or TRBV6-3 with TRBJ2-7; 7 nucleotides line up with TRBD1. Germline CDR1 reads MNHEY; CDR2 reads SVGEGT. V gave up 6 bases and J gave up 0 bases; unmatched junction bases: 20. The CDR3 totals 19 residues. This CDR3 reads CASRAITRWDSTFSYEQYF. The CDR3 nucleotides read TGTGCCAGCAGAGCAATAACGCGATGGGACAGCACGTTCTCCTACGAGCAGTACTTC.

The chain has TRBV30 and TRBJ2-5; TRBD2 matches 16 bases. The CDR3 totals 17 residues. Germline CDR1 reads GTSNPN; CDR2 reads SVGIG (reference sequence). With V trimmed by 2 bases and J by 5 bases, 8 bases remained unmatched. The CDR3 region has the DNA TGTGCCTGGAGTAGACCGGGACTAGCGGGGGGGCCGGAGACCCAGTACTTC. Translated: CAWSRPGLAGGPETQYF. The whole variable domain, remainder taken from reference TRBV30 and TRBJ2-5, is SQTIHQWPATLVQPVGSPLSLECTVEGTSNPNLYWYRQAAGRGLQLLFYSVGIGQISSEVPQNLSASRPQDRQFILSSKKLLLSDSGFYLCAWSRPGLAGGPETQYFGPGTRLLVL.

This clonotype appeared many times. The CDR3 coding sequence is TGTGCCAGCAGTCCCCCAGGGAGGTCAATGAACACTGAAGCTTTCTTT. Translated, it gives CASSPPGRSMNTEAFF. This chain uses TRBV28 with TRBJ1-1; a possible D gene is TRBD1 (5 bases). Germline V CDR1 and CDR2: MDHEN, SYDVKM. V was trimmed by 5 bases and J by 0 bases, leaving 16 bases between them. The CDR3 runs 16 residues.

Regarding this clonotype: A much larger clone lies one base from this, so it may be a read error. This sequence joins TRBV2 and TRBJ2-7, with 7 bases fitting TRBD2. Germline CDR1 reads SNHLY; CDR2 reads FYNNEI. This CDR3 has 14 residues. The CDR3 spells CASRSSGNVYGQYF. In DNA, the CDR3 is TGTGCCAGCAGGTCGAGCGGGAATGTCTACGGGCAGTACTTC. The complete variable domain, with remaining parts taken from reference TRBV2 and TRBJ2-7, reads EPEVTQTPSHQVTQMGQEVILRCVPISNHLYFYWYRQILGQKVEFLVSFYNNEISEKSEIFDDQFSVERPDGSNFTLKIRSTKLEDSAMYFCASRSSGNVYGQYFGPGTRLTVT.

The rearrangement joins TRBV28 to TRBJ2-6, with D possibly being TRBD1 (5 bases). Deletions cut 6 bases from V and 2 bases from J, with 17 bases between. Germline V gene sequence: CDR1 MDHEN, CDR2 SYDVKM. The CDR3 has 17 residues. This CDR3 reads CASRSRAGIPGANVLTF. The CDR3 DNA reads TGTGCCAGCAGATCAAGGGCAGGGATCCCTGGGGCCAACGTCCTGACTTTC.

This clonotype was observed a handful of times. The CDR3 DNA is TGTGCCAGCAGCCGCACAAGGACCCAATCCTACGAGCAGTACTTC. As protein: CASSRTRTQSYEQYF. This chain uses TRBV7-9 with TRBJ2-7; D is unresolved. CDR1 SEHNR and CDR2 FQNEAQ come from the germline V gene (reference sequence). This CDR3 has 15 amino acids. Between the trimmed V and J ends, which lost 5 bases and 1 base, there was a span of 15 bases.

V and J are TRBV7-2 and TRBJ2-1, with TRBD2 identical over 13 bases. This CDR3 has 15 residues. Germline V gene data show CDR1 as SGHTA and CDR2 as FQGNSA. The V segment lost 6 bases and the J segment 7 bases; nucleotides outside the gene matches: 6. Here the CDR3 reads CASRVTSGGANEQFF. In DNA, the CDR3 is TGTGCCAGCAGAGTAACTAGCGGGGGGGCGAATGAGCAGTTCTTC.

On this clonotype: It differs at one base from a far larger clone, so likely a read error. The chain employs TRBV7-9 and TRBJ2-7, with 9 bases identical to TRBD1. Germline values: CDR1 SEHNR, CDR2 FQNEAQ (reference sequence). The V gene end was trimmed by 8 bases and the J gene end by 2 bases; junction bases not matched to a gene: 7. The CDR3 is made up of 14 amino acids. CDR3 in amino acids: CASCPTGGPYEQYF. The CDR3 DNA follows: TGTGCCAGCTGCCCGACAGGGGGTCCCTACGAGCAGTACTTC.

In its sample, this clonotype was seen a few times. The chain links TRBV5-6 to TRBJ2-4; D may be TRBD1 (6 bases). The CDR3 loop spans 13 amino acids. Germline V lookup: CDR1 SGHDT, CDR2 YYEEEE. The V end was cut by 2 bases, the J end by 7 bases, with 10 bases between. The CDR3 sequence is CASSLQGGNIQYF. In nucleotides, the CDR3 is TGTGCCAGCAGCTTACAGGGCGGGAACATTCAGTACTTC.

This clonotype has more than one count but fewer than ten. This chain connects TRBV2 to TRBJ2-3, with no clear D. V was clipped by 1 base and J by 5 bases, with 10 bases between them. The germline CDR1 and CDR2 sequences are SNHLY and FYNNEI. CDR3 length: 14 amino acids. CDR3 protein: CASSEVRVQDTQYF. CDR3 sequence (DNA): TGTGCCAGCAGTGAAGTTAGGGTTCAAGATACGCAGTATTTT.

This clonotype was picked up many times. The CDR3 nucleotides read TGTGCCAGTTCTAGCGGGAGGGCCGCCTACGAGCAGTACTTC. Translated, it gives CASSSGRAAYEQYF. V and J are TRBV6-1 and TRBJ2-7; TRBD2 aligns across 12 bases. The junction had 5 bases not matched to a gene; V was cut back by 9 bases and J by 2 bases. Germline V CDR1 and CDR2: MNHNS, SASEGT. CDR3 length: 14 amino acids.